The rows below give T cell receptor beta chains drawn from one sample of a study of CD8+CD57+ T cells in acquired aplastic anemia. MiXCR, run by TCRdb on the reads, gives a single entry per CDR3 protein. The sample has over 150,000 distinct CDR3 sequences, less than 60% seen once. The specimen sequenced was sorted CD4+, CD8+, or CD8+CD57+ T cells (not recorded which) from PBMCs. The receptors here all came from a human donor with aplastic anemia. Each CDR3 is given with its conserved first and last residue. A D gene is named only where the DNA matches it firmly. Not every row has a clone size; where given, it reads once, few, many or a size class.

clone_size	v_call	d_call	j_call	cdr3_nt	cdr3_aa
NA	TRBV14	TRBD1	TRBJ2-1	TGTGCCAGCAGCCAGCGAAGGGGACAGGGAAACAATGAGCAGTTCTTC	CASSQRRGQGNNEQFF
many	TRBV2	NA	TRBJ2-1	TGTGCCAGCAGTCCTGGAAGAGGTCAGGGGTTCCTCTACAATGAGCAGTTCTTC	CASSPGRGQGFLYNEQFF
NA	TRBV5-6	TRBD2	TRBJ2-7	TGTGCCAGCAGCGCCCCCGTGGGAGGGCTAAGGAGCGAGCAGTACTTC	CASSAPVGGLRSEQYF
many	TRBV9	NA	TRBJ1-2	TGTGCCAGCAGCGGGCGAATCTATGGCTACACCTTC	CASSGRIYGYTF
once	TRBV7-8	NA	TRBJ2-1	TGTGCCAGCAGCTTAGAGATACCATGGGACAATGAGCAGTTCTTC	CASSLEIPWDNEQFF
many	TRBV7-6	TRBD1	TRBJ1-1	TGTGCCAGCATTCCCGACAGGGGGCTCGCTCCCCACACTGAAGCTTTCTTT	CASIPDRGLAPHTEAFF
NA	TRBV19	NA	TRBJ2-3	TGTGCCAGTAGTATAGGGGGCTTGGATACGCAGTATTTT	CASSIGGLDTQYF
many	TRBV12-3/TRBV12-4	TRBD1	TRBJ1-5	TGTGCCAGCCGGGACAGGGTGACGAGAACCCAGCATTTT	CASRDRVTRTQHF
few	TRBV2	NA	TRBJ2-7	TGTGCCAGCAGTGAAGGACAGCCCCTCTCCTACGAGCAGTACTTC	CASSEGQPLSYEQYF
NA	TRBV10-2	TRBD1	TRBJ1-5	TGCGCCAGCAGTCTGGGACAGGGCACCAATCAGCCCCAGCATTTT	CASSLGQGTNQPQHF
many	TRBV7-8	TRBD1	TRBJ2-7	TGTGCCAGCAGCTTAGTGGCCAGGGGGCCCTACGAGCAGTACTTC	CASSLVARGPYEQYF
NA	TRBV5-1	NA	TRBJ2-7	TGCGCCAGCAGCTTGGTAGACCGGCACTACGAGCAGTACTTC	CASSLVDRHYEQYF
NA	TRBV11-2	NA	TRBJ2-5	TGTGCCAGCAGCCCTGATGGGATGGGCAGGGGACGCCAAGAGACCCAGTACTTC	CASSPDGMGRGRQETQYF
many	TRBV4-1	NA	TRBJ2-5	TGCGCCAGCAGCCAAGTTAAGGGGTCGGGAAGGCAAGAGACCCAGTACTTC	CASSQVKGSGRQETQYF
many	TRBV5-1	NA	TRBJ2-1	TGCGCCAGCAGCCTATCCCTCAACAATGAGCAGTTCTTC	CASSLSLNNEQFF
many	TRBV12-5	NA	TRBJ1-2	TGTGCTAGTGGTTTGGGGGAGGGCATCAAAGACTATGGCTACACCTTC	CASGLGEGIKDYGYTF
few	TRBV20-1	NA	TRBJ2-3	TGCAGTGCGCCGGGACTTGGACGGGGGGATACGCAGTATTTT	CSAPGLGRGDTQYF
NA	TRBV24-1	NA	TRBJ2-3	TGTGCCACCAGTGATGTCACCGGGACAGATACGCAGTATTTT	CATSDVTGTDTQYF
once	TRBV20-1	NA	TRBJ1-5	TGCAGTGCTAGTAGTACAGCTAATCAGCCCCAGCATTTT	CSASSTANQPQHF
NA	TRBV19	NA	TRBJ1-1	TGTGCCAGTAGTCCCGATAGCCTCACCAAAGCTTTCTTT	CASSPDSLTKAFF
NA	TRBV6-2/TRBV6-3	TRBD1	TRBJ2-3	TGTGCCAGCAGGACAGGGAACACAGATACGCAGTATTTT	CASRTGNTDTQYF
NA	TRBV15	NA	TRBJ2-1	TGTGCCACCAGCACGCCGCGGGGACTTTACAATGAGCAGTTCTTC	CATSTPRGLYNEQFF
many	TRBV13	TRBD1	TRBJ2-7	TGTGCCAGCAGCTCATCCGGTGGGGACAGGGTGTTGAGGGAGCAGTACTTC	CASSSSGGDRVLREQYF
many	TRBV7-9	TRBD2	TRBJ2-5	TGTGCCAGCAGCTTAGGGACTAGCAACCAAGAGACCCAGTACTTC	CASSLGTSNQETQYF
NA	TRBV20-1	TRBD1	TRBJ1-1	TGCAGTGCTAGAGCTCCAGGGGGCCGGAACACTGAAGCTTTCTTT	CSARAPGGRNTEAFF
NA	TRBV2	NA	TRBJ1-5	TGTGCCAGCAGTTTGCAGACCGGCCGGGGGAGGCCCCAGCATTTT	CASSLQTGRGRPQHF
NA	TRBV2	NA	TRBJ2-2	TGTGCCAGCAGTGATCTTACCGGGGAGCTGTTTTTT	CASSDLTGELFF
many	TRBV19	NA	TRBJ2-1	TGTGCCAGTAGTTCAGGGCTGGACTACAATGAGCAGTTCTTC	CASSSGLDYNEQFF
few	TRBV7-3	NA	TRBJ1-5	TGTGCCCGCTTTAGGACAGTGAACAATCAGCCCCAGCATTTT	CARFRTVNNQPQHF
many	TRBV20-1	NA	TRBJ1-5	TGCAGTACTACTGGGGAATATGGGAACAATCAGCCCCAGCATTTT	CSTTGEYGNNQPQHF
many	TRBV7-2	TRBD1	TRBJ1-2	TGTGCCAGCAGCCTCAGGGGGGCTAACTATGGCTACACCTTC	CASSLRGANYGYTF